The present TCR beta chain was sequenced within a study of control samples from healthy donors and cancer patients. Method: immunoSEQ multiplex PCR; TCRdb's copy keeps in-frame clones and lacks some. The sample carries 90,000 to 140,000 clones, 80% to 90% recorded once. There are 15 residues in the CDR3. V was cut by 1 base and J by 0 bases, with 7 bases left in between. CDR1 is SGHTA, CDR2 FQGNSA, per germline. This receptor was identified in a woman aged 45-59 years in good health. Sequencing used blood. V and J are TRBV7-2 and TRBJ1-3; no reliable D call. The CDR3 loop is CASSLGRVSGNTIYF. In DNA form, the CDR3 reads TGTGCCAGCAGCTTAGGGAGGGTCTCTGGAAACACCATATATTTT.